In this sample, the clone carrying this T cell receptor (beta chain) turned up many times. Trimming removed 2 bases from V and 4 bases from J, with 9 bases in between. The CDR3 loop spans 12 amino acids. CDR1 is SQVTM and CDR2 is ANQGSEA in the germline V gene. Alongside a J-beta primer mix, a sample-barcoded 5' primer served in a second PCR lasting roughly 7 to 11 cycles. TCRdb called the 5' RACE reads again in MiXCR, with one record for every CDR3 protein. The table includes hundreds of thousands of distinct CDR3 sequences, about 28% detected once. The record originates from a study of blood T cells in healthy people across ages.

The TCR originated in a woman of 80 years or more in good health. This chain uses TRBV29-1 with TRBJ2-7; D unresolved. Sequencing used blood. The CDR3 DNA follows: TGCAGCGTTGAAAAGGAAGGGTACGAGCAGTACTTC. This gives the protein CSVEKEGYEQYF.